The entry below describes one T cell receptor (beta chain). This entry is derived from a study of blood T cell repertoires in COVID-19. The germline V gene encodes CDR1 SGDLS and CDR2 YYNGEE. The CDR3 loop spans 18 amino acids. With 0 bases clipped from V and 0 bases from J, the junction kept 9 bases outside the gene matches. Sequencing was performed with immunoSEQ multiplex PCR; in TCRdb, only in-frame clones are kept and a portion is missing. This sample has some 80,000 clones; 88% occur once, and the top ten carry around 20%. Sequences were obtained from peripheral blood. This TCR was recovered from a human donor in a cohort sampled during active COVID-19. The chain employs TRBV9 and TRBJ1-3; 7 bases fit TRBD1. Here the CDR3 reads CASSVERGDRASGNTIYF. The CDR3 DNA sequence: TGTGCCAGCAGCGTAGAGAGAGGAGACAGGGCCTCTGGAAACACCATATATTTT.